The 5 T cell receptor beta chains below all came from one sample that was sequenced in a study of metastatic and nonmetastatic thyroid tumors. There were no patients who had received any treatment before thyroid surgery. TCRdb re-clonotyped the PCR reads through MiXCR. The repertoire holds around 24,000 clones, with less than 15% as singletons. The sample taken for sequencing was blood. The receptors stem from a female donor with papillary thyroid cancer or a benign thyroid nodule (not recorded which). Some clones in this sample may be carry-over from other donors' samples.

The chain combines TRBV20-1 with TRBJ2-7; 9 bases agree with TRBD2. Germline-derived CDR1 and CDR2 are DFQATT and SNEGSKA (reference sequence). V trimming: 4 bases; J trimming: 5 bases; junction bases outside the gene matches: 3. The CDR3 has 12 amino acids. CDR3: CSATTSGDEQYF. CDR3 bases: TGCAGTGCTACGACTAGCGGAGACGAGCAGTACTTC.

This clone was counted at least ten times. The chain couples TRBV5-6 to TRBJ1-2; 8 nucleotides align to TRBD1. Germline CDR1 is SGHDT and CDR2 is YYEEEE. The CDR3 extends over 12 amino acids. J gave up 3 bases and V 9 bases, and 4 bases lay outside the gene matches. This CDR3 is CATHRGYYGYTF. In DNA form, the CDR3 reads TGTGCCACCCACAGGGGGTACTATGGCTACACCTTC.

There are many counts of this clone. V usage is TRBV12-3 or TRBV12-4 and J usage is TRBJ1-5; D ambiguous. The CDR3 has 13 residues. Trimming took 5 bases from V and 0 from J, leaving 5 bases between them. CDR3 amino acids: CASSLHSNQPQHF. The CDR3 bases are TGTGCCAGCAGTCTCCATAGCAATCAGCCCCAGCATTTT.

This clone was seen at least ten times. V gene TRBV27 combines with J gene TRBJ2-7; D remains ambiguous. The CDR3 totals 14 residues. CDR1 and CDR2 (germline): MNHEY, SMNVEV (reference sequence). Trimming shortened V by 8 bases and J by 2 bases, and 16 bases separated the two germline ends. The CDR3 sequence is CASAWLRAPYEQYF. The CDR3 DNA follows: TGTGCCAGCGCCTGGCTGAGAGCCCCCTACGAGCAGTACTTC.

In this sample, this clone turned up many times. The chain employs TRBV15 and TRBJ2-4, with a tentative D call TRBD2 (5 bases). The CDR3 loop spans 14 amino acids. V gave up 3 bases and J gave up 7 bases, with 13 bases separating them. The V gene's germline CDR1 is LNHNV and CDR2 YYDKDF (reference sequence). As DNA, the CDR3 is TGTGCCACCAGCAGCACTGGGCGAGGGAACATTCAGTACTTC. The encoded protein is CATSSTGRGNIQYF.